Listed below are T cell receptor beta chains from one sample, sequenced in a study of blood T cell repertoires in COVID-19. TCRdb keeps only in-frame clones here, not all; method: immunoSEQ multiplex PCR. Of some 65,000 clones listed, more than 75% are singletons. Sequenced: peripheral blood. These receptors came from a man between 60 and 75 years old with acute or convalescent COVID-19. Each CDR3 is given with its conserved first and last residue. The D gene is left open where the match is weak.

V gene	D gene	CDR3 length	J gene	CDR3 protein	CDR3 DNA
TRBV30	TRBD1	14	TRBJ1-3	CAWRGTGVGNTIYF	TGTGCCTGGAGGGGAACAGGGGTCGGAAACACCATATATTTT
TRBV9	TRBD1	19	TRBJ2-2	CASSVVAGQGFSNTGELFF	TGTGCCAGCAGCGTAGTCGCGGGACAGGGGTTTTCGAACACCGGGGAGCTGTTTTTT
TRBV20-1	.	11	TRBJ1-1	CSASRQAEAFF	TGCAGTGCTAGCAGACAGGCGGAGGCTTTCTTT
TRBV14	.	12	TRBJ2-7	CASSQQGYEQYF	TGTGCCAGCAGCCAACAGGGCTACGAGCAGTACTTC
TRBV29-1	.	15	TRBJ2-3	CSVEFRIRLADTQYF	TGCAGCGTTGAGTTTAGGATTAGGCTAGCAGATACGCAGTATTTT
TRBV19	.	19	TRBJ2-3	CASSTYPGLRVSSTDTQYF	TGTGCCAGTAGTACATATCCGGGACTGAGAGTCTCTAGCACAGATACGCAGTATTTT
TRBV6-1	.	15	TRBJ1-5	CASSETGLSNQPQHF	TGTGCCAGCAGTGAAACAGGGCTAAGCAATCAGCCCCAGCATTTT
TRBV10-3	.	17	TRBJ1-3	CAISESRAPGSGNTIYF	TGTGCCATCAGTGAGTCCCGCGCACCGGGCTCTGGAAACACCATATATTTT
TRBV7-6	.	15	TRBJ2-3	CASSSPQGSADTQYF	TGTGCCAGCAGCAGCCCCCAGGGGTCGGCAGATACGCAGTATTTT
TRBV24-1	.	16	TRBJ2-3	CATSDPTATSTDTQYF	TGTGCCACCAGTGACCCGACAGCAACTAGCACAGATACGCAGTATTTT
TRBV5-1	.	19	TRBJ2-6	CASSLGSRATASGANVLTF	TGCGCCAGCAGCTTGGGCAGTCGAGCTACAGCCTCTGGGGCCAACGTCCTGACTTTC
TRBV6-5	.	15	TRBJ1-1	CASSLRQGSNTEAFF	TGTGCCAGCTCCCTGCGGCAGGGCAGTAACACTGAAGCTTTCTTT
TRBV2	.	14	TRBJ1-5	CASLREAGNQPQHF	TGTGCCAGCCTCAGGGAGGCGGGCAATCAGCCCCAGCATTTT
TRBV11-2	.	15	TRBJ2-3	CASSLAGTTADTQYF	TGTGCCAGCAGCTTAGCGGGTACAACGGCAGATACGCAGTATTTT
TRBV6-1	TRBD1	14	TRBJ2-7	CASSDGQGAYEQYF	TGTGCCAGCAGTGACGGTCAGGGGGCGTACGAGCAGTACTTC
TRBV19	.	16	TRBJ2-4	CASSATVYLAKNIQYF	TGTGCCAGTAGTGCAACAGTTTACCTAGCCAAAAACATTCAGTACTTC
TRBV5-1	TRBD1	14	TRBJ1-4	CASSLAQGGEKLFF	TGCGCCAGCAGCTTGGCACAGGGGGGTGAAAAACTGTTTTTT
TRBV27	TRBD1	16	TRBJ1-2	CASSGTGAPRGYGYTF	TGTGCCAGCTCCGGGACAGGGGCGCCACGGGGCTATGGCTACACCTTC
TRBV5-4	.	16	TRBJ1-1	CASSFQRGGPNTEAFF	TGTGCCAGCAGCTTCCAGCGGGGTGGGCCGAACACTGAAGCTTTCTTT
TRBV2	.	14	TRBJ1-5	CASSGEATNQPQHF	TGTGCCAGCAGTGGTGAGGCGACCAATCAGCCCCAGCATTTT
TRBV7-2	.	14	TRBJ1-6	CASSLQGLNSPLHF	TGTGCCAGCAGCTTACAGGGGCTTAATTCACCCCTCCACTTT
TRBV14	.	14	TRBJ2-5	CASSDKGFQETQYF	TGTGCCAGCTCAGACAAGGGGTTCCAAGAGACCCAGTACTTC